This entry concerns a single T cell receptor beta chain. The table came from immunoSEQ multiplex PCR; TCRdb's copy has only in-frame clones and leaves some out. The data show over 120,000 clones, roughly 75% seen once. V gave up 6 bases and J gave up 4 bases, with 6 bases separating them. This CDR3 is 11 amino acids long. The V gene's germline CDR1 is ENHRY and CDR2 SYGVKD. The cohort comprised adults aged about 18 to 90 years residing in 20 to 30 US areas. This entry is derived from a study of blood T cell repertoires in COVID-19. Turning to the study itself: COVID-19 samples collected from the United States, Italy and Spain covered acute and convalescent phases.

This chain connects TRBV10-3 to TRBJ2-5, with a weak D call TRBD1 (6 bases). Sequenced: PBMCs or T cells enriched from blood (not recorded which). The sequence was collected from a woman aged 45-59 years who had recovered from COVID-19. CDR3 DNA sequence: TGTGCCATCAGGACAGGAGAGACCCAGTACTTC. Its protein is CAIRTGETQYF.